These 32 T cell receptor beta chains share one sample of origin, sequenced in a study of T cell repertoires in cytomegalovirus infection. TCRdb recomputed calls from the reads with MiXCR, one row per CDR3 protein. This table has hundreds of thousands of distinct CDR3 sequences, 20% to 25% appearing once. Sequencing was done on a sample of CD8+ T cells from PBMCs. The source of these receptors is a human donor in good health (CMV status not recorded). Some clones in this sample may be carry-over from other donors' samples.

The rearrangement links TRBV6-1 to TRBJ2-3; tentative D call: TRBD2 (6 bases). There are 16 residues in the CDR3. V lost 7 bases and J lost 2, with 19 bases in between. Germline CDR1 MNHNS, CDR2 SASEGT. This chain's CDR3 is CASTRGTNLLTDTQYF. The CDR3 DNA reads TGTGCCAGCACCCGCGGGACCAACCTCCTCACAGATACGCAGTATTTT.

At least ten counts were recorded for this clonotype. The CDR3 region has the DNA TGTGCCAGCAGTCCGGTTAGAGGGGAAGCTTTCTTT. The encoded protein is CASSPVRGEAFF. The chain uses TRBV12-3 or TRBV12-4 and TRBJ1-1; no firm D call. The CDR3 contains 12 residues. V was cut by 5 bases and J by 8 bases, with 12 bases left in between.

This clonotype has more than one count but fewer than ten. The chain employs TRBV13 and TRBJ2-2; 9 nucleotides match TRBD1. V was pared by 5 bases and J by 6 bases, with 7 bases of the junction left unmatched. This CDR3 spans 15 amino acids. Germline CDR1 and CDR2: PRHDT and FYEKMQ (reference sequence). Here the CDR3 reads CASSLPGQGPGELFF. The CDR3 DNA reads TGTGCCAGCAGCCTGCCGGGACAGGGCCCCGGGGAGCTGTTTTTT. Using reference TRBV13 and TRBJ2-2 for the parts outside the CDR3, the full variable domain is AAGVIQSPRHLIKEKRETATLKCYPIPRHDTVYWYQQGPGQDPQFLISFYEKMQSDKGSIPDRFSAQQFSDYHSELNMSSLELGDSALYFCASSLPGQGPGELFFGEGSRLTVL.

There are many counts of this clonotype. J is TRBJ2-3 and V is TRBV18, with a tentative D call TRBD1 (6 bases). This CDR3 comprises 18 residues. Trimming removed 0 bases at V and 3 bases at J, with 19 bases between. CDR1 is KGHSH, CDR2 LQKENI, per germline. In nucleotides, the CDR3 is TGTGCCAGCTCACCACCAGAAGTCAACAGGGAGAGGACAGATACGCAGTATTTT. Its translation is CASSPPEVNRERTDTQYF.

The genes are TRBV29-1 and TRBJ2-7; unclear D gene. V shed 4 bases and J shed 7 bases, with 8 bases lying between them. Per germline, CDR1 SQVTM and CDR2 ANQGSEA. The CDR3 covers 10 residues. The CDR3 reads CSVAGNEQYF. CDR3 bases: TGCAGCGTTGCAGGTAATGAGCAGTACTTC.

This clonotype was recorded a few times. CDR3 amino acids: CASSLTGLGGEAFF. The DNA for the CDR3 is TGTGCCAGCAGCTTAACAGGTTTGGGTGGTGAAGCTTTCTTT. V is TRBV5-5 and J is TRBJ1-1; TRBD1 might be the D (5 bases). The germline V and J ends were trimmed by 2 bases and 7 bases, with 15 bases remaining between them. The germline V gene encodes CDR1 SGHKS and CDR2 YYEKEE (reference sequence). The CDR3 sequence is 14 residues long.

There are many counts of this clonotype. This sequence joins TRBV27 and TRBJ2-3; TRBD2 might be the D (7 bases). Germline loops: CDR1 MNHEY, CDR2 SMNVEV (reference sequence). The CDR3 loop spans 14 amino acids. V lost 3 bases and J 5 bases, leaving 12 bases between the germline ends. As DNA, the CDR3 is TGTGCCAGCAGTTTTGGGGGGGGCAAAGATACGCAGTATTTT. Its protein is CASSFGGGKDTQYF.

The chain recombines TRBV5-1 with TRBJ1-1, with D possibly being TRBD1 (6 bases). V was trimmed by 0 bases and J by 5 bases, leaving 23 bases between them. Germline V gene lookup returns CDR1 SGHRS and CDR2 YFSETQ. This CDR3 region has 18 residues. CDR3: CASSLAGGRSNLGTEAFF. CDR3 DNA sequence: TGCGCCAGCAGCTTGGCCGGGGGCAGGTCTAACCTGGGGACTGAAGCTTTCTTT.

This clonotype was counted only a few times. The rearrangement uses TRBV6-2 or TRBV6-3 and TRBJ1-5; the D is unclear. Deletions cut 0 bases from V and 6 bases from J, with 6 bases between. The CDR3 loop spans 13 amino acids. CDR1 MNHEY and CDR2 SVGEGT come from the germline V gene. The CDR3, as DNA: TGTGCCAGCAGTTACTCGACCAGTCAGCCCCAGCATTTT. Its translation is CASSYSTSQPQHF.

A few counts support this clonotype. The V call is TRBV7-9, the J call TRBJ2-7; 7 bases agree with TRBD1. CDR1 is SEHNR, CDR2 FQNEAQ, per germline (reference sequence). After removal of 5 bases from V and 3 bases from J, the junction contained 4 bases not matched to a gene. The CDR3 consists of 13 residues. The CDR3 loop reads CASSRDSHYEQYF. DNA of the CDR3: TGTGCCAGCAGCCGGGACAGTCACTACGAGCAGTACTTC.

The chain uses TRBV15 and TRBJ2-1; 9 bases agree with TRBD2. This CDR3 contains 14 residues. Unmatched junction bases numbered 6, after V lost 8 bases and J lost 4 bases. Germline values: CDR1 LNHNV, CDR2 YYDKDF (reference sequence). The CDR3 sequence is CATEASGVYNEQFF. The CDR3 DNA reads TGTGCCACCGAGGCTAGCGGGGTGTACAATGAGCAGTTCTTC.

This clonotype was detected ten times or more. The chain uses TRBV7-8 and TRBJ2-7; TRBD1 might be the D (6 bases). This CDR3 comprises 15 residues. The V end lost 5 bases, the J end lost 2 bases, and 16 bases lay between the germline ends. CDR1 is SGHVS, CDR2 FQNEAQ, per germline. CDR3 sequence reads: CASSPPNRATYEQYF. The CDR3 DNA reads as TGTGCCAGCAGCCCACCGAACAGGGCAACCTACGAGCAGTACTTC.

J is TRBJ2-4 and V is TRBV29-1; no definite D call. Germline lookup yields CDR1 SQVTM and CDR2 ANQGSEA. V lost 2 bases, J lost 7 bases, and 15 bases lay in between. This CDR3 is built from 14 residues. The CDR3 region has the DNA TGCAGCGTTGAATCCGACAAGGCATGGAACATTCAGTACTTC. This sequence encodes CSVESDKAWNIQYF. The whole variable domain, filled in from reference TRBV29-1 and TRBJ2-4, reads SAVISQKPSRDICQRGTSLTIQCQVDSQVTMMFWYRQQPGQSLTLIATANQGSEATYESGFVIDKFPISRPNLTFSTLTVSNMSPEDSSIYLCSVESDKAWNIQYFGAGTRLSVL.

Many counts were recorded for this clonotype. This chain uses TRBV7-8 with TRBJ2-2; D is uncertain. This CDR3 has 13 amino acids. Germline CDR1 reads SGHVS; CDR2 reads FQNEAQ. The germline V and J ends were trimmed by 2 bases and 13 bases, with 14 bases remaining between them. CDR3 residues: CASSLKSWVGLFF. Here the CDR3 DNA reads TGTGCCAGCAGCTTAAAGTCATGGGTGGGGCTGTTTTTT.

In the case of this clonotype: Mismatch with germline at one junction end may stem from a read error. In DNA form, the CDR3 reads TGTGTCAGTACTAACGCTTGGGAGGACACTGAAGCTTTCTTT. Protein sequence: CVSTNAWEDTEAFF. The chain carries TRBV19 and TRBJ1-1; no definite D call. Germline V gene lookup returns CDR1 LNHDA and CDR2 SQIVND (reference sequence). The CDR3 runs to 14 residues. Full variable domain (outside the CDR3, taken from reference TRBV19 and TRBJ1-1): DGGITQSPKYLFRKEGQNVTLSCEQNLNHDAMYWYRQDPGQGLRLIYYSQIVNDFQKGDIAEGYSVSREKKESFPLTVTSAQKNPTAFYLCVSTNAWEDTEAFFGQGTRLTVV.

This clonotype was counted between two and nine times. V is TRBV7-9 and J is TRBJ1-1; perhaps TRBD1 as D (6 bases). The CDR3 has 16 residues. Trimming shortened V by 2 bases and J by 5 bases, and 18 bases separated the two germline ends. Germline V gene data show CDR1 as SEHNR and CDR2 as FQNEAQ (reference sequence). The CDR3 nucleotides are TGTGCCAGCAGCTTATGGAAGGGAGGACAGCGAACTGAAGCTTTCTTT. Translated: CASSLWKGGQRTEAFF.

The sample holds a few counts of this clonotype. The rearrangement links TRBV12-5 to TRBJ1-2, with 10 bases fitting TRBD1. The CDR3 is 16 residues long. Germline CDR1 reads LGHNT; CDR2 reads FRNRAP. With 1 base clipped from V and 6 bases from J, the junction kept 8 bases outside the gene matches. This CDR3 reads CASGLDTGTGADGYTF. The CDR3 DNA follows: TGTGCTAGTGGTTTGGATACCGGGACAGGGGCTGATGGCTACACCTTC.

The gene calls are TRBV11-1 and TRBJ1-2; no clear D gene. Germline V gene data show CDR1 as SGHAT and CDR2 as FQDESV (reference sequence). This CDR3 region has 16 residues. Trimming left V 2 bases short and J 5 bases short, with 18 bases between. In nucleotides, the CDR3 is TGTGCCAGCAGCTTAAGCCCCCTAAGACCTCCATATGGCTACACCTTC. Translation gives CASSLSPLRPPYGYTF.

This clonotype occurred many times. The chain employs TRBV4-3 and TRBJ2-5, with 10 bases aligning to TRBD2. From germline, CDR1 is LGHNA and CDR2 YSLEER. V lost 0 bases to trimming and J lost 4 bases; unmatched junction nucleotides: 11. This CDR3 region has 18 residues. This chain's CDR3 is CASSQEWASGGSGETQYF. The CDR3 region has the DNA TGCGCCAGCAGCCAAGAATGGGCTAGCGGGGGAAGTGGAGAGACCCAGTACTTC.

The rearrangement links TRBV19 to TRBJ1-1; D not certain. The germline V gene encodes CDR1 LNHDA and CDR2 SQIVND (reference sequence). This CDR3 has 13 amino acids. The V gene lost 7 bases and the J gene lost 1 base, with 10 bases spanning the gap. In DNA form, the CDR3 reads TGTGCCAGTAAGGTGACGCGGAACACTGAAGCTTTCTTT. It specifies CASKVTRNTEAFF.

The chain employs TRBV6-1 and TRBJ1-1; possibly TRBD1 for D (6 bases). The CDR3 runs 15 residues. Germline lookup yields CDR1 MNHNS and CDR2 SASEGT. V was cut by 3 bases and J by 1 base, with 12 bases left in between. In DNA form, the CDR3 reads TGTGCCAGCAGTGATATGCCGGGACAGAACACTGAAGCTTTCTTT. The encoded protein is CASSDMPGQNTEAFF.

This clonotype occurred a few times. The rearrangement links TRBV4-2 to TRBJ1-5; tentative D call: TRBD1 (5 bases). Germline CDR1 and CDR2: LGHNA and YNFKEQ. The CDR3 contains 16 residues. V shed 0 bases and J shed 4 bases, with 13 bases lying between them. The CDR3 DNA sequence: TGTGCCAGCAGCCAAGATTACACAGGTGGGAATCAGCCCCAGCATTTT. Its protein is CASSQDYTGGNQPQHF.

Ten or more counts support this clonotype. The V gene is TRBV7-2, the J gene TRBJ2-1; D possibly corresponds to TRBD2 (6 bases). Germline V gene data show CDR1 as SGHTA and CDR2 as FQGNSA. The V gene lost 5 bases and the J gene lost 5 bases, with 13 bases spanning the gap. CDR3 size: 14 residues. The CDR3 loop reads CASSPGGVNNEQFF. The CDR3 DNA sequence: TGTGCCAGCAGCCCCGGCGGGGTCAACAATGAGCAGTTCTTC.

The chain's CDR3 is CASSFSGLAGDNEQFF. CDR3 DNA sequence: TGTGCCAGCAGTTTCTCGGGACTAGCGGGAGACAATGAGCAGTTCTTC. V gene TRBV12-3 or TRBV12-4 combines with J gene TRBJ2-1, with 14 positions matching TRBD2. CDR3 length: 16 residues. J was trimmed by 5 bases and V by 3 bases; bases with no gene match: 3.

This clonotype was recorded at least ten times. The genes are TRBV7-2 and TRBJ2-1; 9 bases map to TRBD1. Germline V CDR1 and CDR2: SGHTA, FQGNSA. The junction had 2 bases not matched to a gene; V was cut back by 5 bases and J by 6 bases. CDR3 length: 13 amino acids. CDR3 protein: CASSRTGANEQFF. The CDR3 nucleotides are TGTGCCAGCAGCAGGACAGGGGCCAATGAGCAGTTCTTC.

The chain combines TRBV7-9 with TRBJ2-1; TRBD1 aligns across 8 bases. V shed 5 bases, J shed 5 bases, and the junction held 11 bases outside the gene matches. The CDR3 runs 16 residues. Germline V gene data show CDR1 as SEHNR and CDR2 as FQNEAQ (reference sequence). The CDR3 sequence: CASSPRQGRTDNEQFF. The CDR3 region has the DNA TGTGCCAGCAGCCCTCGACAGGGGAGAACAGACAATGAGCAGTTCTTC.

This rearrangement joins TRBV20-1 to TRBJ2-4, with 7 bases fitting TRBD2. CDR3 length: 16 amino acids. Germline V lookup: CDR1 DFQATT, CDR2 SNEGSKA (reference sequence). Trimming removed 6 bases from V and 6 bases from J; junction bases left unmatched: 17. The CDR3 region is CSARPDGGSSINIQYF. CDR3 sequence (DNA): TGCAGTGCCAGACCCGACGGGGGGTCCTCGATAAACATTCAGTACTTC.

This clonotype appeared once. This may stem from a read error, because a much larger clone lies one nucleotide away. The CDR3 DNA reads TGTGCCAGCGGTTACAGGCGCGGCGAGACCCAGTACTTC. Its protein is CASGYRRGETQYF. The V call is TRBV6-6, the J call TRBJ2-5; maybe TRBD1 (5 bases). Germline V gene data show CDR1 as MNHNY and CDR2 as SVGAGI (reference sequence). There are 13 residues in the CDR3.

The genes are TRBV29-1 and TRBJ2-7, with 8 bases lining up with TRBD1. The CDR3 totals 14 residues. J lost 6 bases, V lost 3 bases, and 10 bases had no gene match. Per the germline V gene, CDR1 is SQVTM and CDR2 is ANQGSEA. Here the CDR3 reads CSVDGGQGAGEQYF. The CDR3 DNA sequence: TGCAGCGTTGACGGAGGGCAGGGGGCGGGCGAGCAGTACTTC.

The table lists this clonotype with many counts. The chain couples TRBV19 to TRBJ2-1, with a possible D match to TRBD2 (7 bases). The CDR3 has 15 amino acids. Trimming took off 3 bases at V and 2 bases at J, with 11 bases between the two ends. Germline CDR1 and CDR2: LNHDA and SQIVND (reference sequence). DNA for the CDR3: TGTGCCAGTAGTATCTGGCGGGGGCCCTACAATGAGCAGTTCTTC. Translation gives CASSIWRGPYNEQFF.

This clonotype was seen a few times. The CDR3 DNA reads as TGTGCCAGCAGCTTGTACATAGCGGGGGGACAATACAATGAGCAGTTCTTC. The encoded protein is CASSLYIAGGQYNEQFF. The chain carries TRBV5-4 and TRBJ2-1; 10 bases are a match to TRBD2. CDR1 SGHNT and CDR2 YYREEE come from the germline V gene (reference sequence). The CDR3 has 17 amino acids. V was clipped by 1 base and J by 4 bases; unmatched bases: 8.

The chain carries TRBV14 and TRBJ2-1; D gene unclear. Trimming removed 4 bases at V and 6 bases at J, with 16 bases between. CDR1 and CDR2 from the germline V gene are SGHDN and FVKESK. The CDR3 runs 15 residues. The CDR3 loop reads CASSRHAQAANEQFF. The CDR3, as DNA: TGTGCCAGCAGCCGACACGCCCAGGCGGCCAATGAGCAGTTCTTC.